These T cell receptor beta chains were read from a single sample in a study of T cell changes during pregnancy in multiple sclerosis. The data were produced by immunoSEQ multiplex PCR, yet TCRdb's version contains in-frame clones alone and is incomplete. The sample holds tens of thousands of clones, approximately 92% seen once. This specimen consisted of peripheral blood, obtained in the first trimester of pregnancy. The receptors originated from a female donor with multiple sclerosis, enrolled in a pregnancy study. Both conserved end residues are trimmed from each CDR3.

j_call	v_call	cdr3_length	cdr3_aa
TRBJ2-2	TRBV7-9	14	ASSSRTGGFTGELF
TRBJ1-6	TRBV7-2	15	ASSSRSRGAYNSPLH
TRBJ1-2	TRBV19	14	ASSISSAARGYGYT
TRBJ2-7	TRBV30	12	AWSAGQFSYEQY
TRBJ1-1	TRBV19	13	ASSTYAAANTEAF
TRBJ2-5	TRBV9	13	ASSVEGAGGETQY
TRBJ2-7	TRBV6-5	10	ASTGHRNEQY
TRBJ1-1	TRBV5-4	12	ASSLMRGNTEAF
TRBJ2-1	TRBV19	13	ASSIGQGRFNEQF
TRBJ1-2	TRBV27	14	ASSLLGTDSNYGYT
TRBJ2-7	TRBV29-1	11	SVEIQGRYEQY
TRBJ2-1	TRBV29-1	12	SARGQIAYNEQF
TRBJ1-1	TRBV11-2	13	ASSLAGGWGTEAF
TRBJ2-3	TRBV10-3	12	AISQREGTDTQY
TRBJ1-1	TRBV4-1	12	ASRPITGGTEAF
TRBJ2-1	TRBV9	12	ASSTRTGVGEQF
TRBJ2-5	TRBV5-1	14	ASSPPLAGGEETQY
TRBJ1-2	TRBV6-5	11	ASSRTGSYGYT
TRBJ2-3	TRBV19	14	ASSPLAGHYTDTQY
TRBJ2-1	TRBV30	11	AWSFDRGNEQF
TRBJ1-1	TRBV6-1	13	ASSEVLGSNTEAF
TRBJ2-7	TRBV7-9	12	ASTTGGFSYEQY
TRBJ2-2	TRBV13	16	ASSPPPWGSGFSGELF
TRBJ2-3	TRBV2	11	ASSVWLGDTQY
TRBJ2-6	TRBV18	16	ASSPRASGTPGANVLT
TRBJ2-5	TRBV6-1	14	ASSEVHAGRRETQY
TRBJ2-1	TRBV7-9	9	ASSLSHEQF
TRBJ2-3	TRBV5-8	13	ASSFGVWGTDTQY
TRBJ2-5	TRBV28	12	ASTPPHVGTAQY
TRBJ1-4	TRBV28	15	ASSTRTGAKTNEKLF
TRBJ1-2	TRBV19	12	ASSLPQTGGRYT
TRBJ2-7	TRBV4-2	12	ASSQVASSYEQY
TRBJ2-3	TRBV27	14	ASSLSSGRATDTQY
TRBJ2-7	TRBV6-1	12	ASSVSGTGLEQY
TRBJ1-5	TRBV27	10	ASRLLDGPQH
TRBJ1-2	TRBV7-8	13	ASSHGETGLYGYT
TRBJ2-3	TRBV28	14	ASSMTGVRAYYTQY